A selection of T cell receptor beta chains follows, all from one sample in a study of blood T cell repertoires in COVID-19. The repertoire was sequenced with immunoSEQ multiplex PCR; TCRdb's copy has only in-frame clones and lacks some. The sample has 320,000 or so clones; 87% are singletons. The specimen was PBMCs or T cells enriched from blood (not recorded which). The receptors were gathered from a woman in her thirties who had recovered from COVID-19. Each CDR3 is given with its conserved first and last residue.

j_call v_call cdr3_aa
TRBJ1-2 TRBV30 CAWVRLAGGAVGYTF
TRBJ1-3 TRBV7-9 CASSFPSSGNTIYF
TRBJ1-1 TRBV12-3/TRBV12-4 CASSFSWTDEAFF
TRBJ1-4 TRBV7-2 CASSLPTGGVEKLFF
TRBJ1-5 TRBV3-1/TRBV3-2 CASSQNRGDNQPQHF
TRBJ1-1 TRBV10-3 CAISDRTGPWYTEAFF
TRBJ1-5 TRBV10-2 CASSERTGGDQPQHF
TRBJ2-3 TRBV24-1 CATAPPGQSTDTQYF
TRBJ1-2 TRBV3-1/TRBV3-2 CASSQRGTGDGYTF
TRBJ1-6 TRBV27 CASSPSTGAGSPLHF
TRBJ1-5 TRBV3-1/TRBV3-2 CAIPRSQPQHF
TRBJ1-5 TRBV7-2 CASSLRGNQPQHF
TRBJ1-1 TRBV18 CASSPLEGVQNTEAFF